The 21 T cell receptor beta chains presented below share a single source sample, sequenced in a study of a mutant IDH1 vaccine in newly diagnosed glioma. Time point reported: baseline, week 1 (first vaccination visit). Treatment reported: pre-vaccination baseline after standard-of-care therapy. Sequenced by immunoSEQ multiplex PCR; TCRdb stores in-frame clones only, minus some. This sample has about 68,000 clones, with about four fifths found just once. Source: PBMCs, taken from a glioma patient treated with radiotherapy, temozolomide or both. Receptor source: a man in his forties or fifties with glioma.

V gene TRBV5-1 combines with J gene TRBJ2-5, with 13 positions matching TRBD2. Germline loops: CDR1 SGHRS, CDR2 YFSETQ. Unmatched junction bases numbered 10, after V lost 4 bases and J lost 4 bases. This CDR3 is built from 17 residues. CDR3 sequence reads: CASSPGTSGVGVETQYF. The CDR3 region has the DNA TGCGCCAGCAGCCCTGGGACTAGCGGGGTTGGCGTAGAGACCCAGTACTTC.

The chain couples TRBV15 to TRBJ2-3; 7 positions agree with TRBD1. Germline CDR1 is LNHNV and CDR2 is YYDKDF (reference sequence). Trimming cost V 1 base and J 4 bases; bases outside gene matches: 5. The CDR3 covers 15 residues. CDR3: CATSRAAGGSDTQYF. CDR3 in DNA: TGTGCCACCAGCAGAGCGGCAGGGGGTTCAGATACGCAGTATTTT.

This chain links TRBV5-1 with TRBJ2-2; TRBD1 matches at 9 bases. Germline CDR1 and CDR2: SGHRS and YFSETQ. The CDR3 covers 15 residues. Trimming cost V 6 bases and J 6 bases; bases outside gene matches: 9. The CDR3 coding sequence is TGCGCCAGCACCCCCGGGACAGGGTGGGCCGGGGAGCTGTTTTTT. Translated, it gives CASTPGTGWAGELFF.

CDR3 protein: CASSEMVGSSGGYEQYF. The CDR3 DNA reads as TGTGCCAGCAGTGAAATGGTTGGTAGTAGCGGGGGGTACGAGCAGTACTTC. This chain connects TRBV6-1 to TRBJ2-7; 10 bases fit TRBD2. The CDR3 has 17 amino acids. J lost 4 bases, V lost 2 bases, and 11 bases had no gene match. In germline, CDR1 is MNHNS, CDR2 SASEGT.

The CDR3 loop is CAWSVRGTGVYEQYF. In DNA form, the CDR3 reads TGTGCCTGGAGTGTACGTGGGACAGGGGTCTACGAGCAGTACTTC. The chain employs TRBV30 and TRBJ2-7; 10 nucleotides agree with TRBD1. Germline CDR1 GTSNPN, CDR2 SVGIG (reference sequence). The length of the CDR3 is 15 residues. The V gene end was trimmed by 0 bases and the J gene end by 3 bases; junction bases not matched to a gene: 5. The full variable domain, completed using reference TRBV30 and TRBJ2-7, is SQTIHQWPATLVQPVGSPLSLECTVEGTSNPNLYWYRQAAGRGLQLLFYSVGIGQISSEVPQNLSASRPQDRQFILSSKKLLLSDSGFYLCAWSVRGTGVYEQYFGPGTRLTVT.

This chain joins TRBV6-1 and TRBJ2-3; a possible D gene is TRBD2 (7 bases). CDR1 is MNHNS and CDR2 is SASEGT in the germline V gene. The CDR3 loop spans 15 amino acids. Trimming removed 1 base at V and 8 bases at J, with 16 bases between. The CDR3 sequence is CASSEGGAGRGTQYF. In nucleotides, the CDR3 is TGTGCCAGCAGTGAAGGGGGGGCGGGGAGGGGTACGCAGTATTTT.

This chain uses TRBV25-1 with TRBJ2-2; D is ambiguous. The CDR3 is 14 amino acids. The ends were cut back, 3 bases at V and 2 bases at J, with 7 bases in the middle. Per the germline V gene, CDR1 is MGHDK and CDR2 is SYGVNS. The CDR3 is CASSEGRNTGELFF. In nucleotides, the CDR3 is TGTGCCAGCAGTGAGGGAAGAAACACCGGGGAGCTGTTTTTT.

This sequence joins TRBV30 and TRBJ1-2; TRBD1 matches 7 bases. The CDR3 has 14 amino acids. Germline loops: CDR1 GTSNPN, CDR2 SVGIG (reference sequence). Germline trimming cut 3 bases from V and 1 base from J; bases unmatched to any gene: 5. CDR3 in amino acids: CAWRETGVNYGYTF. Written as DNA, the CDR3 is TGTGCCTGGAGAGAAACAGGGGTTAACTATGGCTACACCTTC.

This chain connects TRBV28 to TRBJ2-1, with a tentative D call TRBD2 (7 bases). Trimming cost V 5 bases and J 5 bases, with 16 bases left between them. The germline V gene has CDR1 MDHEN and CDR2 SYDVKM. CDR3 length: 15 amino acids. The CDR3 region has the DNA TGTGCCAGCAGTAGGCGGCGGGGGCTGAACAATGAGCAGTTCTTC. Amino acid sequence: CASSRRRGLNNEQFF. The complete variable domain, with remaining parts taken from reference TRBV28 and TRBJ2-1, reads DVKVTQSSRYLVKRTGEKVFLECVQDMDHENMFWYRQDPGLGLRLIYFSYDVKMKEKGDIPEGYSVSREKKERFSLILESASTNQTSMYLCASSRRRGLNNEQFFGPGTRLTVL.

In this sample, this clone turned up a few times. This sequence joins TRBV5-5 and TRBJ2-3; maybe TRBD1 (6 bases). V was clipped by 0 bases and J by 0 bases, with 11 bases between them. CDR3 length equals 16 residues. The germline V gene encodes CDR1 SGHKS and CDR2 YYEKEE (reference sequence). DNA for the CDR3: TGTGCCAGCAGCTTGGCCGGGACATCTAGCACAGATACGCAGTATTTT. Translation: CASSLAGTSSTDTQYF.

The rearrangement links TRBV4-3 to TRBJ2-1; 9 positions agree with TRBD2. The CDR3 consists of 17 residues. From germline, CDR1 is LGHNA and CDR2 YSLEER. J gave up 7 bases and V 4 bases, and 14 bases lay outside the gene matches. The CDR3 coding sequence is TGCGCCAGCAGCCGGTCCAGAGGCGGGGGGGCCGGAAATGAGCAGTTCTTC. Its protein product is CASSRSRGGGAGNEQFF.

This clone is deemed medium-sized. The chain uses TRBV27 and TRBJ1-5, with D possibly being TRBD1 (6 bases). V lost 6 bases and J 2 bases, leaving 14 bases between the germline ends. The CDR3 spans 15 residues. In germline, CDR1 is MNHEY, CDR2 SMNVEV (reference sequence). CDR3 region: CASSRTGSGNQPQHF. The CDR3 DNA is TGTGCCAGCAGCCGAACAGGGTCCGGCAATCAGCCCCAGCATTTT.

This chain joins TRBV4-1 and TRBJ2-3, with D possibly matching TRBD2 (6 bases). CDR3 length: 16 amino acids. From germline, CDR1 is MGHRA and CDR2 YSYEKL. Trimming removed 4 bases from V and 0 bases from J, with 14 bases in between. CDR3 loop: CASSRAGGASTDTQYF. The DNA for the CDR3 is TGCGCCAGCAGCCGGGCCGGCGGGGCGAGCACAGATACGCAGTATTTT.

The table lists this clone with a few counts. This chain links TRBV25-1 with TRBJ1-2; TRBD1 matches at 9 bases. The V and J ends lost 6 bases and 8 bases, in that order; junction bases with no gene match: 4. This CDR3 contains 12 residues. Germline CDR1 is MGHDK and CDR2 is SYGVNS. CDR3 loop: CASRGTGNGYTF. The CDR3 nucleotides are TGTGCCAGCAGAGGGACAGGGAACGGCTACACCTTC.

The chain couples TRBV18 to TRBJ1-5, with D maybe TRBD1 (5 bases). V lost 2 bases to trimming and J lost 5 bases, with 10 bases between them. The CDR3 is 14 residues long. Germline CDR1 and CDR2: KGHSH and LQKENI. The CDR3 region is CASSPSREDQPQHF. The CDR3 coding sequence is TGTGCCAGCTCACCAAGCAGGGAGGATCAGCCCCAGCATTTT.

The rearrangement joins TRBV9 to TRBJ2-5; 8 bases are a match to TRBD1. Germline CDR1 reads SGDLS; CDR2 reads YYNGEE. V shed 4 bases, J shed 1 base, and the junction held 3 bases outside the gene matches. The CDR3 has 14 amino acids. CDR3 region: CASSPQGGQETQYF. For the CDR3, the DNA is TGTGCCAGCAGCCCACAGGGGGGCCAAGAGACCCAGTACTTC.

The rearrangement links TRBV4-3 to TRBJ2-5, with D possibly TRBD2 on 5 matching bases. V lost 1 base and J 2 bases, leaving 17 bases between the germline ends. The CDR3 spans 17 residues. Germline CDR1 reads LGHNA; CDR2 reads YSLEER. CDR3 bases: TGCGCCAGCAGCCAAGGGTCCCAGCGGCATTCTCAAGAGACCCAGTACTTC. It codes for CASSQGSQRHSQETQYF.

The chain has TRBV19 and TRBJ1-1; D is uncertain. Germline V CDR1 and CDR2: LNHDA, SQIVND (reference sequence). V was trimmed by 7 bases and J by 1 base, leaving 10 bases between them. This CDR3 has 13 amino acids. The CDR3: CASTMAWNTEAFF. The CDR3 region has the DNA TGTGCCAGTACTATGGCGTGGAACACTGAAGCTTTCTTT.

The chain links TRBV6-6 to TRBJ1-3; D unresolved. CDR1 and CDR2 (germline): MNHNY, SVGAGI (reference sequence). Trimming took off 5 bases at V and 4 bases at J, with 12 bases between the two ends. This CDR3 has 14 amino acids. The CDR3 bases are TGTGCCAGCAGTCAGACTCGCAACGGAAACACCATATATTTT. Protein: CASSQTRNGNTIYF.

In this sample, this clone turned up a few times. The J gene is TRBJ2-7, the V gene TRBV5-4; the D gene could be TRBD1 or TRBD2 (7 bases each). The CDR3 is 13 amino acids. CDR1 is SGHNT and CDR2 is YYREEE in the germline V gene (reference sequence). V lost 7 bases, J lost 5 bases, and 16 bases lay in between. The CDR3 nucleotides read TGTGCCAGCTCCGGGGGGCAGGGGGACGAGCAGTACTTC. Its translation: CASSGGQGDEQYF.

The chain uses TRBV15 and TRBJ2-3; 7 positions match TRBD1. V lost 0 bases and J lost 0; bases outside the gene matches: 9. CDR1 is LNHNV and CDR2 is YYDKDF in the germline V gene (reference sequence). This CDR3 has 18 residues. This chain's CDR3 is CATSRDNRGLGSTDTQYF. CDR3 nucleotides: TGTGCCACCAGCAGAGATAATAGGGGGCTTGGGAGCACAGATACGCAGTATTTT.